Presented here are 8 T cell receptor beta chains from one specimen sequenced in a study of T cell responses to AZD1222 COVID-19 vaccine. The repertoire was sequenced with immunoSEQ multiplex PCR; TCRdb's copy has only in-frame clones and lacks some. The sample holds about 60,000 clones; about 88% are singletons and the top ten take less than 8.5%. Material: peripheral blood, obtained 28 days after the second AZD1222 dose. These receptors were obtained from an adult who received the AZD1222 COVID-19 vaccine.

This clone was detected once. The chain recombines TRBV25-1 with TRBJ2-5, with D uncertain. Trimming stripped 2 bases from V and 1 base from J, with 17 bases between. Germline-derived CDR1 and CDR2 are MGHDK and SYGVNS. The CDR3 length is 17 residues. The CDR3 coding sequence is TGTGCCAGCAGTGAACCCCACGGGCTTGGGTTCCAAGAGACCCAGTACTTC. It specifies CASSEPHGLGFQETQYF. Full variable domain (remainder filled in from reference TRBV25-1 and TRBJ2-5): EADIYQTPRYLVIGTGKKITLECSQTMGHDKMYWYQQDPGMELHLIHYSYGVNSTEKGDLSSESTVSRIRTEHFPLTLESARPSHTSQYLCASSEPHGLGFQETQYFGPGTRLLVL.

This sequence joins TRBV28 and TRBJ1-2; D gene unclear. Trimming removed 7 bases at V and 5 bases at J, with 14 bases between. The CDR3 is 13 amino acids. Germline V gene data show CDR1 as MDHEN and CDR2 as SYDVKM. The CDR3 coding sequence is TGTGCCAGCACCGAACATTGGCTTTATGGCTACACCTTC. Translating it yields CASTEHWLYGYTF.

The J gene is TRBJ1-2, the V gene TRBV24-1; D is possibly TRBD1 (5 bases). This CDR3 spans 13 amino acids. Germline V CDR1 and CDR2: KGHDR, SFDVKD. V gave up 3 bases and J gave up 7 bases, with 11 bases separating them. This CDR3 is CATSDQWDFGYTF. As DNA, the CDR3 is TGTGCCACCAGTGATCAGTGGGACTTTGGCTACACCTTC.

The chain links TRBV5-1 to TRBJ1-1; D unclear. The germline V and J ends were trimmed by 4 bases and 1 base, with 11 bases remaining between them. The germline gives CDR1 SGHRS, CDR2 YFSETQ. The CDR3 sequence is 14 residues long. CDR3 nucleotide sequence: TGCGCCAGCAGCCCTACCCGCGGGAACACTGAAGCTTTCTTT. This sequence encodes CASSPTRGNTEAFF.

The chain combines TRBV10-3 with TRBJ1-1, with 11 bases matching TRBD1. The CDR3 length is 16 residues. Germline V lookup: CDR1 ENHRY, CDR2 SYGVKD. The trim removed 4 bases at V and 2 bases at J, leaving 6 bases unmatched. This CDR3 is CAISGPGTGGNTEAFF. The CDR3 nucleotides read TGTGCCATCAGTGGACCCGGGACAGGGGGAAACACTGAAGCTTTCTTT.

The V and J genes are TRBV27 and TRBJ1-6, with 7 bases identical to TRBD1. The junction had 10 bases not matched to a gene; V was cut back by 4 bases and J by 7 bases. The CDR3 is 16 amino acids. The germline V gene encodes CDR1 MNHEY and CDR2 SMNVEV (reference sequence). This chain's CDR3 is CASSSSTGAVNSPLHF. CDR3 coding DNA: TGTGCCAGCAGTTCATCTACAGGGGCAGTCAATTCACCCCTCCACTTT.

The table lists this clone with a count of one. The chain links TRBV28 to TRBJ1-4, with TRBD1 matching over 11 bases. After removal of 6 bases from V and 0 bases from J, the junction contained 9 bases not matched to a gene. The V gene's germline CDR1 is MDHEN and CDR2 SYDVKM. The length of the CDR3 is 18 residues. As DNA, the CDR3 is TGTGCCAGCAGCTCGGGAAGGACAGGGGGCTCAACTAATGAAAAACTGTTTTTT. Protein: CASSSGRTGGSTNEKLFF.

J is TRBJ2-1 and V is TRBV6-5; perhaps TRBD1 as D (6 bases). Germline CDR1 reads MNHEY; CDR2 reads SVGAGI. V dropped 2 bases and J dropped 5 bases, with 16 bases sitting between them. The CDR3 length is 16 residues. Here the CDR3 reads CASSYQGGIRDNEQFF. The CDR3 nucleotides read TGTGCCAGCAGTTACCAAGGGGGTATAAGAGACAATGAGCAGTTCTTC.